This T cell receptor (beta chain) comes out of a study of early T cells in non-severe SARS-CoV-2 infection. Study in general: The authors sequenced bulk RNA from unsorted whole blood, leaving chains unpaired.

The V gene's germline CDR1 is MNHEY and CDR2 SVGEGT. V was pared by 3 bases and J by 2 bases, with 13 bases of the junction left unmatched. CDR3 length: 19 amino acids. Overall study results and limits: Comparison of clonotypes with VDJdb favored anti-spike CD8 responses while missing private and CD4 specificities.

In this sample, this clonotype turned up a few times. Its cognate antigen is unknown. Unique molecular identifier tags were affixed to discrete cDNA molecules. TCRdb redid the calling of the 5' RACE reads with MiXCR, one entry per CDR3 protein. The sample holds approximately 110,000 distinct CDR3 sequences; more than 12% are singletons and the top ten take roughly 22%. This chain uses TRBV6-2 or TRBV6-3 with TRBJ2-7, with TRBD2 identical over 13 bases. Material: whole blood. The TCR comes from an adult who was a healthcare worker with PCR-confirmed SARS-CoV-2 infection or an uninfected control (not recorded which). The CDR3 loop reads CASSYRPGLAGSGAYEQYF. CDR3 sequence (DNA): TGTGCCAGCAGTTATCGGCCGGGACTAGCGGGGTCCGGCGCCTACGAGCAGTACTTC.